The 11 T cell receptor beta chains below all came from one sample that was sequenced in a study of blood T cell repertoires in COVID-19. Sequencing used immunoSEQ multiplex PCR; TCRdb keeps in-frame clones, though not all of them. The sample carries about 150,000 clones, roughly 80% recorded once. The sample comprised peripheral blood. These receptors all come from a woman over 75 with COVID-19, enrolled during active disease.

The genes are TRBV11-2 and TRBJ1-3, with D tentatively TRBD1 (6 bases). Germline-derived CDR1 and CDR2 are SGHAT and FQNNGV. V lost 1 base to trimming and J lost 1 base, with 14 bases between them. This CDR3 region has 17 residues. The CDR3 DNA follows: TGTGCCAGCAGCTTAGGAGGCGCGAGGGGGTCTGGAAACACCATATATTTT. It encodes CASSLGGARGSGNTIYF.

CDR3 sequence reads: CASSVRRELSPLHF. Written as DNA, the CDR3 is TGTGCCAGCAGCGTACGCAGGGAACTCTCACCCCTCCACTTT. The gene calls are TRBV9 and TRBJ1-6; D may be TRBD1 (5 bases). The CDR3 covers 14 residues. The V and J ends lost 1 base and 10 bases respectively, with 12 bases between them. Per germline, CDR1 SGDLS and CDR2 YYNGEE.

The chain combines TRBV10-1 with TRBJ2-7; TRBD1 matches 7 bases. This CDR3 region has 13 residues. The trim removed 6 bases at V and 4 bases at J, leaving 6 bases unmatched. The germline gives CDR1 WNHNN, CDR2 SYGVQD (reference sequence). In DNA form, the CDR3 reads TGCGCCAGCAGCCCCGGACAGGCGTACGAGCAGTACTTC. Translating it yields CASSPGQAYEQYF.

V is TRBV5-1 and J is TRBJ2-6; D gene ambiguous. The germline gives CDR1 SGHRS, CDR2 YFSETQ. The CDR3 has 16 amino acids. V was clipped by 0 bases and J by 0 bases, with 7 bases between them. This chain's CDR3 is CASSLGGDSGANVLTF. The CDR3 nucleotides are TGCGCCAGCAGCTTGGGAGGAGACTCTGGGGCCAACGTCCTGACTTTC.

The rearrangement uses TRBV6-5 and TRBJ1-2, with 9 nucleotides matching TRBD1. The CDR3 is made up of 14 amino acids. Germline loops: CDR1 MNHEY, CDR2 SVGAGI. Trimming at V came to 11 bases and at J to 2 bases, leaving 9 bases not matched to a gene. The CDR3 here is CAVEGTGLNYGYTF. The DNA of the CDR3 is TGTGCCGTCGAGGGGACAGGGTTGAACTATGGCTACACCTTC.

The V gene is TRBV28, the J gene TRBJ1-1, with no clear D. V shed 4 bases and J shed 5 bases, with 11 bases lying between them. The CDR3 sequence is 13 residues long. Germline assignment: CDR1 MDHEN and CDR2 SYDVKM. CDR3 nucleotides: TGTGCCAGCAGTTCCCCCTCTCGGACTGAAGCTTTCTTT. It codes for CASSSPSRTEAFF.

V usage is TRBV6-5 and J usage is TRBJ2-7; TRBD2 might be the D (6 bases). CDR1 MNHEY and CDR2 SVGAGI come from the germline V gene. The V and J ends lost 7 bases and 1 base respectively, with 14 bases between them. The CDR3 totals 14 residues. This chain's CDR3 is CASIPTSGSYEQYF. The DNA for the CDR3 is TGTGCCAGCATTCCTACCAGCGGGTCCTACGAGCAGTACTTC.

The chain couples TRBV25-1 to TRBJ1-1; D unclear. Germline lookup yields CDR1 MGHDK and CDR2 SYGVNS. The CDR3 is 11 residues long. V was shortened by 2 bases and J by 8 bases, with 6 bases between the two germline ends. CDR3 loop: CASSEAGEAFF. The CDR3 DNA follows: TGTGCCAGCAGTGAAGCAGGAGAAGCTTTCTTT.

V gene TRBV3-1 (or the pseudogene TRBV3-2) combines with J gene TRBJ2-7, with 7 bases that match TRBD2. From germline, CDR1 is LGHDT and CDR2 YNNKEL (reference sequence). Unmatched junction bases numbered 3, after V lost 4 bases and J lost 0 bases. This CDR3 is 14 amino acids long. The CDR3 bases are TGTGCCAGCAGCCTGGCGGGGGTCTCCTACGAGCAGTACTTC. Translation: CASSLAGVSYEQYF.

This chain links TRBV18 with TRBJ2-4; D is undetermined. The CDR3 has 17 amino acids. Per the germline V gene, CDR1 is KGHSH and CDR2 is LQKENI. The V end lost 6 bases, the J end lost 1 base, and 19 bases lay between the germline ends. The CDR3 nucleotides are TGTGCCAGCTCCCCCCCGCAGTCCCCGGGTGCCAAAAACATTCAGTACTTC. As protein: CASSPPQSPGAKNIQYF. Complete variable domain (other parts from reference TRBV18 and TRBJ2-4): NAGVMQNPRHLVRRRGQEARLRCSPMKGHSHVYWYRQLPEEGLKFMVYLQKENIIDESGMPKERFSAEFPKEGPSILRIQQVVRGDSAAYFCASSPPQSPGAKNIQYFGAGTRLSVL.

The chain is built from TRBV7-6 and TRBJ2-7; TRBD2 might be the D (6 bases). Trimming cost V 5 bases and J 3 bases, with 20 bases left between them. In germline, CDR1 is SGHVS, CDR2 FNYEAQ. The CDR3 extends over 16 amino acids. The CDR3 protein is CASSPGRADEYYEQYF. The DNA for the CDR3 is TGTGCCAGCAGCCCCGGGAGAGCGGATGAATACTACGAGCAGTACTTC.